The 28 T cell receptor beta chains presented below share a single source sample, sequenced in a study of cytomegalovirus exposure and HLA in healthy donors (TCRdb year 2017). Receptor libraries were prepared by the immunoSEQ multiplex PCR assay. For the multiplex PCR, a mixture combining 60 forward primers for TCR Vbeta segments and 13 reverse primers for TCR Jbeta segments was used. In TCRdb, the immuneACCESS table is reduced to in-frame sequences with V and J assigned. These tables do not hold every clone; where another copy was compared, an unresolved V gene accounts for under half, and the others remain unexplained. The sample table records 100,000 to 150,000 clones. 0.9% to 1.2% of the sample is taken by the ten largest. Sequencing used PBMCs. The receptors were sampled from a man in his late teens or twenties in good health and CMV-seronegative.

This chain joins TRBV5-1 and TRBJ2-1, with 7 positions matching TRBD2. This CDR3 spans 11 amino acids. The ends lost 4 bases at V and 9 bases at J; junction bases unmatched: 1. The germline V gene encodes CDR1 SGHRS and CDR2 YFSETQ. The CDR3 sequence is CASSIAGEQFF. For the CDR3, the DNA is TGCGCCAGCAGCATAGCGGGTGAGCAGTTCTTC.

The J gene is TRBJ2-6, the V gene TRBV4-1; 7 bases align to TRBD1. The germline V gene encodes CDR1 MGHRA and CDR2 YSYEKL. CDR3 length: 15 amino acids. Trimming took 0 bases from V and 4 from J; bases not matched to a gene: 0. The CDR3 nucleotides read TGCGCCAGCAGCCAAGACAGGGGGGGGGCCAACGTCCTGACTTTC. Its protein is CASSQDRGGANVLTF.

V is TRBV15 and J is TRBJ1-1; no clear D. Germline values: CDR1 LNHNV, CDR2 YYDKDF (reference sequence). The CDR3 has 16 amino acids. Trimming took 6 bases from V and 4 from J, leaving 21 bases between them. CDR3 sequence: CATRVGASRLSTEAFF. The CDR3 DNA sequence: TGTGCCACCAGGGTCGGAGCTTCTCGATTGAGCACTGAAGCTTTCTTT.

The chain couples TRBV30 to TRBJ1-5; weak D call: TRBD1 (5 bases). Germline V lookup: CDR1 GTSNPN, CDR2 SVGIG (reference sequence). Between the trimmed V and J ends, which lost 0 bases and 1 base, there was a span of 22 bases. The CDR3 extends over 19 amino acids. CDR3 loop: CAWSVFGGGGGGSNQPQHF. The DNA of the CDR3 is TGTGCCTGGAGTGTATTCGGGGGGGGAGGAGGTGGAAGCAATCAGCCCCAGCATTTT.

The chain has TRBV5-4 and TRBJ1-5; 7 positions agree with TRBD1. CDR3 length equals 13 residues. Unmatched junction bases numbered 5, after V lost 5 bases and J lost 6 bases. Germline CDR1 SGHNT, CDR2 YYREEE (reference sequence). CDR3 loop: CASSSDRVQPQHF. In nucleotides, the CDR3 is TGTGCCAGCAGTTCCGACAGGGTTCAGCCCCAGCATTTT. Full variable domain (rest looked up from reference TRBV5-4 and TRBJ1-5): ETGVTQSPTHLIKTRGQQVTLRCSSQSGHNTVSWYQQALGQGPQFIFQYYREEENGRGNFPPRFSGLQFPNYSSELNVNALELDDSALYLCASSSDRVQPQHFGDGTRLSIL.

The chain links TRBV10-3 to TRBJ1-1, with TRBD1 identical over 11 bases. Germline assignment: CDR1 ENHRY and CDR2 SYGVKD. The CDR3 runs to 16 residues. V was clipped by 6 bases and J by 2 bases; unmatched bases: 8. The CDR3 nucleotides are TGTGCCATCAGGGGACAGGGGGTTTGGAAAAACACTGAAGCTTTCTTT. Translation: CAIRGQGVWKNTEAFF.

The CDR3 sequence is CASSLKDSWYQETQYF. The CDR3 DNA is TGTGCCAGCAGCTTGAAGGACAGCTGGTACCAAGAGACCCAGTACTTC. The chain has TRBV5-4 and TRBJ2-5; a weak D match, TRBD1 (6 bases). The CDR3 sequence is 16 residues long. Per germline, CDR1 SGHNT and CDR2 YYREEE (reference sequence). V was pared by 1 base and J by 0 bases, with 13 bases between. Supplemented by reference TRBV5-4 and TRBJ2-5, the full variable domain reads ETGVTQSPTHLIKTRGQQVTLRCSSQSGHNTVSWYQQALGQGPQFIFQYYREEENGRGNFPPRFSGLQFPNYSSELNVNALELDDSALYLCASSLKDSWYQETQYFGPGTRLLVL.

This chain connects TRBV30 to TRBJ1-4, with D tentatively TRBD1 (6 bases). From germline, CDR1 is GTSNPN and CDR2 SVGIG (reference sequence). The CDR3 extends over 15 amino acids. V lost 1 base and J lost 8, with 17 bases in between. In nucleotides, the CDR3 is TGTGCCTGGAGTGCGTTCAGGGGAGTAGGAGAAAAACTGTTTTTT. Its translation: CAWSAFRGVGEKLFF.

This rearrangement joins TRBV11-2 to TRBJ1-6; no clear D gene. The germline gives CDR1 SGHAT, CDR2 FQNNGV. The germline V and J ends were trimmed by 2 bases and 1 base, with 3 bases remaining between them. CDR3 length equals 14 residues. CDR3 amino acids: CASSLQSYNSPLHF. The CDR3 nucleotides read TGTGCCAGCAGCTTACAATCCTATAATTCACCCCTCCACTTT.

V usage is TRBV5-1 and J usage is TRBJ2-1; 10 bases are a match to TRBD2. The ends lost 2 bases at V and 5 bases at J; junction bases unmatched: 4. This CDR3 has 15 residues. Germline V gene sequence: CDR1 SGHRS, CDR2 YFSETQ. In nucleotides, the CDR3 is TGCGCCAGCAGCTTTAGAGCGGGAGGGGACAATGAGCAGTTCTTC. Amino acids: CASSFRAGGDNEQFF. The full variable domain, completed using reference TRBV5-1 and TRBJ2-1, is KAGVTQTPRYLIKTRGQQVTLSCSPISGHRSVSWYQQTPGQGLQFLFEYFSETQRNKGNFPGRFSGRQFSNSRSEMNVSTLELGDSALYLCASSFRAGGDNEQFFGPGTRLTVL.

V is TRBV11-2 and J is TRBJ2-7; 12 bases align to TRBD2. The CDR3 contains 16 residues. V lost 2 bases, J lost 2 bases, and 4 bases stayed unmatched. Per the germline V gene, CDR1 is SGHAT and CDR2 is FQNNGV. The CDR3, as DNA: TGTGCCAGCAGCTTATTCCTAGCGGGAGGGACCTACGAGCAGTACTTC. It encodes CASSLFLAGGTYEQYF.

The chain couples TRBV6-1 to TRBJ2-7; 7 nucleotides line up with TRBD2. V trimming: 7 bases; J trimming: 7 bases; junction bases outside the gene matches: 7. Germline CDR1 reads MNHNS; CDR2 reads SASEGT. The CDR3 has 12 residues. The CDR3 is CASIAGVGEQYF. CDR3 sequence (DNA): TGTGCCAGCATCGCGGGAGTGGGAGAGCAGTACTTC.

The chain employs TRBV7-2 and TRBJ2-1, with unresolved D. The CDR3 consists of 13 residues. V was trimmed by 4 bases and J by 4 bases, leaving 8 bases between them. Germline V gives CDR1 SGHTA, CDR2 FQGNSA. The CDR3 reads CASSWAGYNEQFF. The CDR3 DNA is TGTGCCAGCAGCTGGGCCGGATACAATGAGCAGTTCTTC.

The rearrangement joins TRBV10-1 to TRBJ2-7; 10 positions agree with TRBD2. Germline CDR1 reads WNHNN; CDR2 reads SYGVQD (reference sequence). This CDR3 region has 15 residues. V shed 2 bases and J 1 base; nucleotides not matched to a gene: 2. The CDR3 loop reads CASSEKAGGSYEQYF. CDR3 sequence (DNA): TGCGCCAGCAGTGAGAAAGCGGGAGGGTCCTACGAGCAGTACTTC.

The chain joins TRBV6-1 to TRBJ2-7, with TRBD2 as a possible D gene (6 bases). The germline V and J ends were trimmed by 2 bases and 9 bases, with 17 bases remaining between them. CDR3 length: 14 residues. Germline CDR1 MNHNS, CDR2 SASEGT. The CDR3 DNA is TGTGCCAGCAGTGAACAGGGATGGGGAGGAGGGCAGTACTTC. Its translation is CASSEQGWGGGQYF.

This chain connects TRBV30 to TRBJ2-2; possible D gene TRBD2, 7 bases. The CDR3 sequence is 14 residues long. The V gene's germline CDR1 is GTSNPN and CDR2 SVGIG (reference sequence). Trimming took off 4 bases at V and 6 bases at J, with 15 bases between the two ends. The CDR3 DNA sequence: TGTGCCTGGATGGGGGGGGCCTACGCCGGGGAGCTGTTTTTT. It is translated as CAWMGGAYAGELFF.

CDR3 nucleotides: TGTGCCAGCAGTCCTAAGAGACAGGGGGAGCAGTACTTC. It codes for CASSPKRQGEQYF. The chain recombines TRBV27 with TRBJ2-7; TRBD1 matches 8 bases. With 5 bases clipped from V and 7 bases from J, the junction kept 7 bases outside the gene matches. CDR1 and CDR2 from the germline V gene are MNHEY and SMNVEV (reference sequence). The CDR3 has 13 amino acids.

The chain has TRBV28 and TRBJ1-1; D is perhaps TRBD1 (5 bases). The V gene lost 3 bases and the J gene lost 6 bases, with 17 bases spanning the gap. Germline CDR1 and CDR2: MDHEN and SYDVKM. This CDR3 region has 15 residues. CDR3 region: CASSFWSSGKAEAFF. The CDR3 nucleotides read TGTGCCAGCAGTTTTTGGTCTTCAGGGAAAGCTGAAGCTTTCTTT.

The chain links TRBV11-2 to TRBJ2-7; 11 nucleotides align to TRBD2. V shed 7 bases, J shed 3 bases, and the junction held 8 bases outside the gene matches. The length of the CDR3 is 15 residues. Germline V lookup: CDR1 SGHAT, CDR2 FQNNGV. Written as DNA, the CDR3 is TGTGCCAGCACGCGACTAGCGGGAAATCTCTACGAGCAGTACTTC. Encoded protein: CASTRLAGNLYEQYF.

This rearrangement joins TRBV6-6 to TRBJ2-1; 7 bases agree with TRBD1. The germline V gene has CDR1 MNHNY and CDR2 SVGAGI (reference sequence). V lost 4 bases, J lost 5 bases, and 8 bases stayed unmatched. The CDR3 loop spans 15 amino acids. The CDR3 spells CASSSFDRVHNEQFF. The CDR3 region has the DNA TGTGCCAGCAGTTCTTTCGACAGGGTCCACAATGAGCAGTTCTTC.

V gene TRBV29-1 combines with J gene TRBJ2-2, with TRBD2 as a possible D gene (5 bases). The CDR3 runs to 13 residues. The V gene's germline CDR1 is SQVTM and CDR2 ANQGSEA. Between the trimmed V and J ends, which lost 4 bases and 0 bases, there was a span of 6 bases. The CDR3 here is CSVASTNTGELFF. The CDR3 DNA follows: TGCAGCGTTGCTAGCACGAACACCGGGGAGCTGTTTTTT.

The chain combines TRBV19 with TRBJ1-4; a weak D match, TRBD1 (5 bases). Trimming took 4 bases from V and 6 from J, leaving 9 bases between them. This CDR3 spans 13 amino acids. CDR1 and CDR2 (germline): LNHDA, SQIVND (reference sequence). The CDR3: CASSKPGDEKLFF. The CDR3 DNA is TGTGCCAGTAGTAAACCGGGGGATGAAAAACTGTTTTTT.

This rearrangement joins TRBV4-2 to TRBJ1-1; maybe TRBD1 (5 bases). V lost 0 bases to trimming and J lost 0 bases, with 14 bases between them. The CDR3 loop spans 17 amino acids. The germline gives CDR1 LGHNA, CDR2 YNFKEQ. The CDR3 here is CASSQDVRQGLNTEAFF. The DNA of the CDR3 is TGTGCCAGCAGCCAAGATGTGCGGCAGGGATTGAACACTGAAGCTTTCTTT.

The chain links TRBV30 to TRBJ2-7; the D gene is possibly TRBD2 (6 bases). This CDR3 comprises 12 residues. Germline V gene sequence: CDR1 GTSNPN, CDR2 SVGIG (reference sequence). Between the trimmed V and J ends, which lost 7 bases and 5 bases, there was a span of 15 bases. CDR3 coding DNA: TGTGCCTCTTTATCGGGAGCTCACGAGCAGTACTTC. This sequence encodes CASLSGAHEQYF.

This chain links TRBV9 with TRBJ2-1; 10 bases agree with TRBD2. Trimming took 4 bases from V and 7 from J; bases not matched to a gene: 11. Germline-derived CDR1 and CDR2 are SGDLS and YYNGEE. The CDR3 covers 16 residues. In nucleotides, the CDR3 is TGTGCCAGCAGCTCACGCGGACCTAGCGGGAGAAATGAGCAGTTCTTC. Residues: CASSSRGPSGRNEQFF.

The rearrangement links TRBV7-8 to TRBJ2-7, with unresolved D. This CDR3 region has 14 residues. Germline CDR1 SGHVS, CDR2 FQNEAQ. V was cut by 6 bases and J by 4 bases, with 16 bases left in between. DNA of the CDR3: TGTGCCAGCAGAACCGGTGCAGAGACATACGAGCAGTACTTC. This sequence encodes CASRTGAETYEQYF.

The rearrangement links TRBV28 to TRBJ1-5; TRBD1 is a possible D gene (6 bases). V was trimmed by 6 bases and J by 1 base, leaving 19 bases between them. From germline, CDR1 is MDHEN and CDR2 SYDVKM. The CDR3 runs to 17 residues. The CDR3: CASRYRGQILSNQPQHF. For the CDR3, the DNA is TGTGCCAGCAGGTATCGGGGACAAATCTTAAGCAATCAGCCCCAGCATTTT.

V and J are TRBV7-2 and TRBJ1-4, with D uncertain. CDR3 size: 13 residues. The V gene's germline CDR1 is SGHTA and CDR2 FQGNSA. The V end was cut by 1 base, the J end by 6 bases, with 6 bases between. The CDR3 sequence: CASSLGRDEKLFF. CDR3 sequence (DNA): TGTGCCAGCAGCTTAGGGAGGGATGAAAAACTGTTTTTT.